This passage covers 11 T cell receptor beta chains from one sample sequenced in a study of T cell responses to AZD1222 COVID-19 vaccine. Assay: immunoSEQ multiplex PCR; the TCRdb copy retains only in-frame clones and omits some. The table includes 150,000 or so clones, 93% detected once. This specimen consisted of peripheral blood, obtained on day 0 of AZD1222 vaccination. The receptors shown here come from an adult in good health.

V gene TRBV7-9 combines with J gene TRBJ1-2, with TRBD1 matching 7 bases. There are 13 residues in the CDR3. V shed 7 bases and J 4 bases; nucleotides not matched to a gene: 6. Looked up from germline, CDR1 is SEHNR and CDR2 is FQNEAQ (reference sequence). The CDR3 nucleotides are TGTGCCAGCACACAGGGGCCATCCTATGGCTACACCTTC. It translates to CASTQGPSYGYTF.

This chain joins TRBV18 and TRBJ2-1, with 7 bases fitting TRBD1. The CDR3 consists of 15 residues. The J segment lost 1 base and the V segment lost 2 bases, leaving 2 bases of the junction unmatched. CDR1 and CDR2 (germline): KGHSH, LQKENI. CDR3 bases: TGTGCCAGCTCACCAGAGGGGGCGTCCTACAATGAGCAGTTCTTC. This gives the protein CASSPEGASYNEQFF.

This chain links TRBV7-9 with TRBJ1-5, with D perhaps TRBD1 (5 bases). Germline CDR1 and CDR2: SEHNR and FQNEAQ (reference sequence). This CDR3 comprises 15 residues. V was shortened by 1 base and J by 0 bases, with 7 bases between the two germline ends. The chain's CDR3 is CASSLGDRSNQPQHF. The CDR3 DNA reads TGTGCCAGCAGCTTAGGGGACCGTAGCAATCAGCCCCAGCATTTT.

The CDR3 here is CASSLDPGSDEQFF. CDR3 nucleotides: TGTGCCAGCAGCTTAGACCCCGGGAGCGATGAGCAGTTCTTC. J is TRBJ2-1 and V is TRBV11-2, with D possibly being TRBD2 (6 bases). CDR1 is SGHAT and CDR2 is FQNNGV in the germline V gene. V was pared by 0 bases and J by 8 bases, with 11 bases between. The CDR3 covers 14 residues.

The CDR3 coding sequence is TGCAGCGTTGACTCTGGGGCCAACGTCCTGACTTTC. Encoded protein: CSVDSGANVLTF. The chain couples TRBV29-1 to TRBJ2-6; D is unresolved. V gave up 3 bases and J gave up 0 bases, with 0 bases separating them. The CDR3 runs 12 residues. Germline V gene data show CDR1 as SQVTM and CDR2 as ANQGSEA.

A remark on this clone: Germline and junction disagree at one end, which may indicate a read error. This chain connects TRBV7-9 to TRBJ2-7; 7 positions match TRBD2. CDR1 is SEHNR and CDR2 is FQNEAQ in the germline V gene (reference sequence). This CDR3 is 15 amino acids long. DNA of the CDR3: TGTGCCAGCAGCTTAGCAGCGGGGAGCTCCCACGAGCAGTACTTC. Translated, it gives CASSLAAGSSHEQYF.

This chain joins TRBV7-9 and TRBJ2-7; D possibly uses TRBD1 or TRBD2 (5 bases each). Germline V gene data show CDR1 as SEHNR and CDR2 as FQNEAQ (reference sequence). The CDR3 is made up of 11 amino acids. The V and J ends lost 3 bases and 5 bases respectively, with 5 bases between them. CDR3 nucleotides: TGTGCCAGCAGCTTGGGGGACGAGCAGTACTTC. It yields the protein CASSLGDEQYF.

CDR3 amino acids: CASRNREAGNTIYF. The DNA of the CDR3 is TGTGCCAGCAGAAACAGGGAGGCTGGAAACACCATATATTTT. This chain links TRBV3-1 (or the pseudogene TRBV3-2) with TRBJ1-3; the D gene is possibly TRBD1 (6 bases). From germline, CDR1 is LGHDT and CDR2 YNNKEL (reference sequence). Between the trimmed V and J ends, which lost 6 bases and 2 bases, there was a span of 11 bases. This CDR3 region has 14 residues.

The CDR3 reads CASSSTVNTEAFF. In DNA form, the CDR3 reads TGCGCCAGCAGTTCTACAGTGAACACTGAAGCTTTCTTT. The chain recombines TRBV10-1 with TRBJ1-1, with D unclear. CDR3 length equals 13 residues. Per the germline V gene, CDR1 is WNHNN and CDR2 is SYGVQD (reference sequence). V lost 5 bases to trimming and J lost 0 bases, with 7 bases between them.

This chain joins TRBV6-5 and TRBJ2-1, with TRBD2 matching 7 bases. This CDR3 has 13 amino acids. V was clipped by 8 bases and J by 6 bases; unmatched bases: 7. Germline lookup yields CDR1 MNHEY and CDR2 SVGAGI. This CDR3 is CASAGGSRNEQFF. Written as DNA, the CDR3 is TGTGCCAGCGCGGGCGGGAGTCGCAATGAGCAGTTCTTC.

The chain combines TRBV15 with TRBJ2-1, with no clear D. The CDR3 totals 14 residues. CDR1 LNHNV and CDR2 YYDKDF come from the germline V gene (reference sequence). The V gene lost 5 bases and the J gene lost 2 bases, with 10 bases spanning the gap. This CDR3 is CATSGYGPYNEQFF. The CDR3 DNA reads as TGTGCCACCAGCGGTTATGGGCCCTACAATGAGCAGTTCTTC.